This TCR beta chain originates from a study of control samples from healthy donors and cancer patients. Profiled with immunoSEQ multiplex PCR; TCRdb holds only in-frame clones, not every one. The sample has about 95,000 clones; more than 85% are singletons. The CDR3 contains 12 residues. Trimming pared 6 bases from V and 7 bases from J, leaving 13 bases between. CDR1 and CDR2 from the germline V gene are SGHVS and FNYEAQ. Sequencing was carried out using blood. The V gene is TRBV7-6, the J gene TRBJ2-7; D may match TRBD1 or TRBD2 (5 bases each). This TCR came from a woman younger than 45 in good health. This CDR3 reads CASREGKLEQYF. The CDR3 nucleotides read TGTGCCAGCAGAGAGGGGAAACTAGAGCAGTACTTC.